The clone carrying this T cell receptor beta chain was counted only a few times. TCRdb's table, derived via immunoSEQ multiplex PCR, lists solely in-frame clones and lacks some. This sample has a few hundred thousand clones; roughly nine tenths occur once, and the top ten carry 1.2%. This record belongs to a study of blood T cell repertoires in COVID-19. The clonotype was recovered from a man in his forties with acute or convalescent COVID-19. Sequenced: peripheral blood.

The DNA of the CDR3 is TGTGCCAGCAGCTCCCTCGGGCAGGGAGGAGGCTACACCTTC. Translation: CASSSLGQGGGYTF. The V and J genes are TRBV28 and TRBJ1-2, with D tentatively TRBD1 (5 bases). Trimming pared 6 bases from V and 8 bases from J, leaving 19 bases between. The germline V gene has CDR1 MDHEN and CDR2 SYDVKM. This CDR3 is 14 amino acids long.